The following is a T cell receptor beta chain sequence with its context. This sample is part of a study of lymphopenia after photon versus proton radiotherapy. Profiled with immunoSEQ multiplex PCR; TCRdb holds only in-frame clones, not every one. Of roughly 41,000 clones detected, approximately 81% appear once; the ten largest clones hold about 2.9%. Per the germline V gene, CDR1 is PRHDT and CDR2 is FYEKMQ (reference sequence). The junction had 16 bases not matched to a gene; V was cut back by 5 bases and J by 7 bases. This CDR3 is built from 17 residues. This receptor was identified in a middle-aged man with gastric cancer. The V and J genes are TRBV13 and TRBJ2-1, with TRBD2 identical over 8 bases. Here the sequenced sample was peripheral blood, taken from a patient treated with photon-based radiotherapy. CDR3 DNA: TGTGCCAGCAGCCCTGATATGGTTAGCGGGAAACATAATGAGCAGTTCTTC. This codes for CASSPDMVSGKHNEQFF.